This is a list of T cell receptor beta chains from one sample in a study of blood T cell repertoires in COVID-19. TCRdb's copy holds only in-frame clones and misses some; the assay was immunoSEQ multiplex PCR. The sample lists some 150,000 clones; roughly 90% were seen once. The sample was PBMCs or T cells enriched from blood (not recorded which). Receptors originate from a human donor with acute COVID-19. The donor label of this sample is uncertain. Each CDR3 is given with its conserved first and last residue. Each record gives: clone size, V gene, J gene, CDR3 length, D gene, CDR3 protein, CDR3 DNA. D genes are given only for firm matches. Some rows mark clone size as missing; the rest say once, few, many or name a class of expanded clone.

-	TRBV5-1	TRBJ1-1	15	TRBD1	CASSFGGQGASEAFF	TGCGCCAGCAGCTTTGGTGGACAGGGGGCCTCTGAAGCTTTCTTT
-	TRBV2	TRBJ2-5	16	-	CASSEALLDREETQYF	TGTGCCAGCAGTGAAGCGCTTCTGGACAGAGAAGAGACCCAGTACTTC
-	TRBV28	TRBJ1-2	14	TRBD1	CASSSTGKADGYTF	TGTGCCAGCAGCTCGACAGGGAAGGCCGATGGCTACACCTTC
-	TRBV19	TRBJ2-3	16	TRBD2	CASRLRGGSSTDTQYF	TGTGCCAGTAGGCTTCGGGGGGGGTCTAGCACAGATACGCAGTATTTT
-	TRBV4-1	TRBJ2-3	15	-	CASSPLGGGTDTQYF	TGCGCCAGCAGCCCCTTGGGAGGCGGCACAGATACGCAGTATTTT
-	TRBV5-1	TRBJ1-4	14	-	CASSLGGYNEKLFF	TGCGCCAGCAGCCTTGGAGGCTATAATGAAAAACTGTTTTTT
-	TRBV6-1	TRBJ1-2	15	TRBD1	CASSFGTGGNYGYTF	TGTGCCAGCAGTTTTGGGACAGGGGGGAACTATGGCTACACCTTC
-	TRBV7-2	TRBJ2-3	13	-	CASSLLYADTQYF	TGTGCCAGCAGCTTGCTCTATGCAGATACGCAGTATTTT
-	TRBV29-1	TRBJ1-2	14	TRBD1	CSVVGQGVNYGYTF	TGCAGCGTTGTTGGGCAGGGGGTTAACTATGGCTACACCTTC
-	TRBV7-8	TRBJ2-5	14	-	CASSLRVVSETQYF	TGTGCCAGCAGCTTACGAGTGGTTTCGGAGACCCAGTACTTC
-	TRBV14	TRBJ2-1	17	TRBD2	CASSQLATSVVGNEQFF	TGTGCCAGCAGCCAACTCGCAACTAGCGTGGTAGGGAATGAGCAGTTCTTC
-	TRBV19	TRBJ2-1	15	TRBD1	CASRTGTGHYNEQFF	TGTGCCAGTAGGACCGGGACAGGACACTACAATGAGCAGTTCTTC
once	TRBV6-5	TRBJ2-3	14	-	CASSLLGPTDTQYF	TGTGCCAGCAGCCTACTAGGTCCCACAGATACGCAGTATTTT
-	TRBV10-3	TRBJ2-2	14	-	CAISRDKTTGELFF	TGTGCCATCAGCCGGGACAAGACAACCGGGGAGCTGTTTTTT
-	TRBV10-3	TRBJ2-3	15	TRBD2	CAIRGLAGTTDTQYF	TGTGCCATCAGGGGACTAGCGGGGACCACAGATACGCAGTATTTT
-	TRBV20-1	TRBJ2-3	11	-	CSARVYVEQYF	TGCAGTGCTAGAGTTTATGTAGAGCAGTATTTT
few	TRBV18	TRBJ2-5	14	-	CASSPQDRQETQYF	TGTGCCAGCTCACCACAGGACAGACAAGAGACCCAGTACTTC